This T cell receptor (beta chain) was sequenced during a study of blood T cells in healthy people across ages. For the second PCR, which ran for about 7 to 11 cycles, a sample-barcoded 5' primer and a J-beta primer mix were used. One entry per CDR3 protein results from TCRdb running MiXCR on the 5' RACE reads. The repertoire holds around 990,000 distinct CDR3 sequences, with roughly two fifths as singletons. This clonotype came up a few times. The antigen remains undetermined. The study's findings and limits: Compared with aged donors, long-lived donors showed fewer expanded clones, suggesting selection.

With V trimmed by 5 bases and J by 4 bases, 1 base remained unmatched. The CDR3 covers 13 residues. This rearrangement joins TRBV12-3 or TRBV12-4 to TRBJ2-2; TRBD1 agrees at 7 bases. The sequenced sample consisted of blood. The TCR was taken from a man between 18 and 29 years old in good health. The CDR3 is CASSNRGTGELFF. For the CDR3, the DNA is TGTGCCAGCAGTAACAGGGGCACCGGGGAGCTGTTTTTT.